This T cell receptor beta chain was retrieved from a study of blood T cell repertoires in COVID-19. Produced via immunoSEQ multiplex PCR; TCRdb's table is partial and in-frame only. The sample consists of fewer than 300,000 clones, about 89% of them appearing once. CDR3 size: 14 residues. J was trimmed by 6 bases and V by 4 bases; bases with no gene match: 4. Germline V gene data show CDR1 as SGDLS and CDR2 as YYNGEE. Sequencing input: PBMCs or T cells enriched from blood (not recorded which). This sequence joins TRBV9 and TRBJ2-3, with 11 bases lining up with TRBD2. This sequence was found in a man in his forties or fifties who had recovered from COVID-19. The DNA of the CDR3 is TGTGCCAGCAGCATCGGGACTAGCGGTGATACGCAGTATTTT. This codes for CASSIGTSGDTQYF.